This TCR beta chain was obtained from a study of blood T cell repertoires in COVID-19 (dated by TCRdb to about 2020). A note on the overall study: The collaborator samples originated in the United States, Italy and Spain and spanned the acute and convalescent phases of COVID-19. Samples came from the ongoing ImmuneRACE study (first 160 participants) plus 1,254 subjects from 6 global collaborators. The material from the prospective study consisted of cDNA or gDNA derived from T cells, B-cell-depleted T cells, or PBMCs. Subjects who had been exposed to COVID-19, were actively infected with it, or had recovered from it provided the deeply sampled blood TCRbeta repertoires that made up the dataset. HLA class I and class II types, where available, came from metadata supplied by the sample provider rather than from assay-based typing. The sample metadata nearly always contained a de-identified subject ID, COVID-19 status, age in years and sex. The repertoires were released in a freely available public database meant as a resource for research on the immune response to SARS-CoV-2. General findings and caveats noted by the study authors: The amount of clinical and demographic metadata varied by source and participant and was provided uncurated.

V and J lose 5 bases and 3 bases, and a span of 22 bases separates them. CDR1 and CDR2, per the germline V gene (reference sequence), are MNHEY and SMNVEV. The CDR3 holds 17 amino acids from the cysteine to the phenylalanine. The CDR3 DNA has 51 bases and is translated from base 1. For this clone: Its binding antigen is unknown. No qualities accompany the bases; no much larger clone lies one base away.

One collaborating source in Seattle enrolled patients while the patients were actively infected and followed the patients over time throughout the course of disease. The collaborating institutions used their own protocols to collect whole blood in K2EDTA tubes. For TCRbeta analysis, collaborator samples were shipped as frozen whole blood, as isolated PBMCs, or as DNA extracted from either sample type. TCRbeta CDR3 regions were amplified from genomic DNA using the immunoSEQ Assay, a bias-controlled multiplex PCR. Per the authors' processing: Within the assay, amplification of reference gene primers was used to estimate how many nucleated cells each sample contained. To quantify the absolute abundance of each unique TCRbeta CDR3 rearrangement, sequence reads were collapsed and filtered. For each sample, productive Simpson clonality was calculated as the square root of Simpson's diversity index across productive rearrangements. The clones in this table, taken by TCRdb from immuneACCESS, are in-frame only. Not every clone is retained; where verified, under half of the shortfall comes from an unresolved V gene, and the cause of the rest is unknown. V and J calls and clone size are those listed in that table; D and trimming were worked out from the DNA. The sample table shows about 190,000 clones, and around 80% are seen once. Of the sample, approximately 7.8% is held by the ten largest clones.

This clonotype was sampled from a woman aged 55-75 years with COVID-19, enrolled during active disease. The sample was peripheral blood. The V and J genes are TRBV27 and TRBJ1-2, with TRBD1 as a weak D call on 6 bases. The CDR3 region has the sequence CASSGRAGAPGDYGYTF. The nucleotides are TGTGCCAGCAGTGGCCGCGCAGGGGCCCCTGGGGACTATGGCTACACCTTC.